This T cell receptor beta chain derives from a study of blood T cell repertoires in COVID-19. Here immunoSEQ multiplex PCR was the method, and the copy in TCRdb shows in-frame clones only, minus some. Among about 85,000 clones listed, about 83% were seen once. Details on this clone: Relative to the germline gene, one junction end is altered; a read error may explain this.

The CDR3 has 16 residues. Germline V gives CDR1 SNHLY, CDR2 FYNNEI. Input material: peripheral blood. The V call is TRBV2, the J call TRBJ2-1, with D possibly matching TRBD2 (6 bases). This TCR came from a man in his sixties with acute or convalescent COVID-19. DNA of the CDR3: TGTGCCAGCAATGAACGGGGGAGTAGCTCCTACAATGAGCAGTTCTTC. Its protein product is CASNERGSSSYNEQFF.